These 8 T cell receptor beta chains share one sample of origin, sequenced in a study of cytomegalovirus exposure and HLA in healthy donors (dated by TCRdb to the late 2010s). Library preparation used the immunoSEQ multiplex PCR assay. What TCRdb holds here is the immuneACCESS table cut down to in-frame rearrangements. Part of the clones is not present; checked against another copy, under half of the missing clones reflect an unresolved V gene, and the others are unexplained. Here the sample has 130,000 to 150,000 clones; around 90% occur a single time. The ten largest clones add up to roughly 6.5% of the sample. The sequenced material came from PBMCs. Source of these receptors: a young woman in good health and CMV-seropositive.

The gene calls are TRBV5-1 and TRBJ1-1; 12 bases agree with TRBD1. Germline assignment: CDR1 SGHRS and CDR2 YFSETQ. This CDR3 has 16 amino acids. V lost 3 bases, J lost 2 bases, and 5 bases stayed unmatched. The CDR3 DNA reads TGCGCCAGCAGCTGGGGGACAGGGGGCCGAAACACTGAAGCTTTCTTT. Translation gives CASSWGTGGRNTEAFF. The complete variable domain, with remaining parts taken from reference TRBV5-1 and TRBJ1-1, reads KAGVTQTPRYLIKTRGQQVTLSCSPISGHRSVSWYQQTPGQGLQFLFEYFSETQRNKGNFPGRFSGRQFSNSRSEMNVSTLELGDSALYLCASSWGTGGRNTEAFFGQGTRLTVV.

This chain connects TRBV9 to TRBJ2-7; the D gene is possibly TRBD2 (5 bases). The CDR3 contains 13 residues. Germline CDR1 SGDLS, CDR2 YYNGEE. The V end lost 3 bases, the J end lost 4 bases, and 11 bases lay between the germline ends. The CDR3 is CASSAEGQYEQYF. The CDR3 DNA reads TGTGCCAGCAGCGCCGAGGGCCAGTACGAGCAGTACTTC.

The V call is TRBV2, the J call TRBJ2-7, with D perhaps matching TRBD2 (8 bases). In germline, CDR1 is SNHLY, CDR2 FYNNEI. V dropped 5 bases and J dropped 5 bases, with 19 bases sitting between them. This CDR3 spans 15 amino acids. As DNA, the CDR3 is TGTGCCAGCAGTTCGGGGGGGATTACAGGGGACGAGCAGTACTTC. Encoded protein: CASSSGGITGDEQYF.

The J gene is TRBJ2-7, the V gene TRBV6-5; 10 bases are shared with TRBD2. The CDR3 runs to 15 residues. The junction had 4 bases not matched to a gene; V was cut back by 2 bases and J by 3 bases. From germline, CDR1 is MNHEY and CDR2 SVGAGI. CDR3 sequence (DNA): TGTGCCAGCAGTTACCTGGCTAGCGGGAGCTACGAGCAGTACTTC. Encoded protein: CASSYLASGSYEQYF.

This chain connects TRBV20-1 to TRBJ1-2; the match to TRBD1 covers 8 bases. Germline loops: CDR1 DFQATT, CDR2 SNEGSKA (reference sequence). J gave up 7 bases and V 5 bases, and 3 bases lay outside the gene matches. The length of the CDR3 is 11 residues. In nucleotides, the CDR3 is TGCAGTGCTTCTACAGGGGGTGGCTACACCTTC. It translates to CSASTGGGYTF.

The rearrangement links TRBV27 to TRBJ2-1; the D is unclear. Germline V lookup: CDR1 MNHEY, CDR2 SMNVEV (reference sequence). The ends were cut back, 6 bases at V and 5 bases at J, with 20 bases in the middle. This CDR3 region has 16 residues. The CDR3 nucleotides read TGTGCCAGCAGCCCCGCAAGCGCGGTAAGCCACAATGAGCAGTTCTTC. It yields the protein CASSPASAVSHNEQFF.

The gene calls are TRBV4-2 and TRBJ2-3, with D possibly being TRBD1 (5 bases). V lost 0 bases, J lost 4 bases, and 11 bases lay in between. This CDR3 region has 15 residues. Germline CDR1 reads LGHNA; CDR2 reads YNFKEQ. The CDR3 DNA follows: TGTGCCAGCAGCCAAGAAGGGGCGACACCAGATACGCAGTATTTT. It codes for CASSQEGATPDTQYF.

The J gene is TRBJ2-5, the V gene TRBV28; D is perhaps TRBD1 (5 bases). CDR1 and CDR2 from the germline V gene are MDHEN and SYDVKM. V lost 5 bases and J lost 2, with 12 bases in between. This CDR3 contains 14 residues. The CDR3 protein is CASSDSAVQETQYF. The CDR3 nucleotides are TGTGCCAGCAGTGACAGTGCCGTACAAGAGACCCAGTACTTC.